Only a few counts were recorded for the clone carrying this T cell receptor (beta chain). As yet, its antigen is unknown. This record belongs to a study of cytomegalovirus exposure and HLA in healthy donors. Looking at the study overall: Some 85 million unique TCRs from HLA-typed donors were held in an early data release. Study conclusions and caveats: Sequencing artifact likely explains a cluster of highly shared sequence variants. Associated with cytomegalovirus, according to the listing, were 150 to 200 TCR beta chains.

Amplification used 60 Vbeta primers and 13 Jbeta primers. Only in-frame clones appear in the TCRdb table, and some are missing; sequencing was by immunoSEQ multiplex PCR. The repertoire holds 100,000 to 150,000 clones, with roughly 80% as singletons. The V end lost 3 bases, the J end lost 3 bases, and 8 bases lay between the germline ends. The CDR3 sequence is 13 residues long. CDR1 and CDR2 (germline): SGHVS, FQNEAQ. The sequencing sample was made of PBMCs. The V gene is TRBV7-8, the J gene TRBJ1-1; no clear D. The TCR sequence derives from a man between 18 and 35 years old in good health and CMV-seropositive. The CDR3 here is CASSFGVDTEAFF. The CDR3 DNA reads TGTGCCAGCAGCTTTGGAGTGGACACTGAAGCTTTCTTT. The full variable domain, its missing parts supplied by reference TRBV7-8 and TRBJ1-1, is GAGVSQSPRYKVAKRGQDVALRCDPISGHVSLFWYQQALGQGPEFLTYFQNEAQLDKSGLPSDRFFAERPEGSVSTLKIQRTQQEDSAVYLCASSFGVDTEAFFGQGTRLTVV.